These 31 T cell receptor beta chains originate from one sample sequenced in a study of cytomegalovirus exposure and HLA in healthy donors. Amplification used 60 Vbeta primers and 13 Jbeta primers. TCRdb keeps only in-frame clones here, not all; method: immunoSEQ multiplex PCR. Among about 150,000 clones listed, 80% to 90% were seen once. What was sequenced was PBMCs. These receptors all come from a woman aged 25 to 39 in good health and CMV-seronegative.

The chain has TRBV9 and TRBJ2-2, with TRBD1 matching 9 bases. Per germline, CDR1 SGDLS and CDR2 YYNGEE. The CDR3 consists of 16 residues. Losses at the gene ends were 3 bases for V and 5 bases for J; bases not matched to a gene: 8. The CDR3 protein is CASSARGQGGTGELFF. CDR3 nucleotides: TGTGCCAGCAGCGCCCGGGGACAGGGAGGGACCGGGGAGCTGTTTTTT.

The chain joins TRBV28 to TRBJ1-1, with D possibly being TRBD1 (6 bases). This CDR3 contains 12 residues. Per the germline V gene, CDR1 is MDHEN and CDR2 is SYDVKM. The germline V and J ends were trimmed by 3 bases and 7 bases, with 9 bases remaining between them. In DNA form, the CDR3 reads TGTGCCAGCAGTTTGGAGACAGGTGAAGCTTTCTTT. Its protein is CASSLETGEAFF.

This chain uses TRBV7-6 with TRBJ2-3, with D perhaps matching TRBD2 (6 bases). Germline CDR1 and CDR2: SGHVS and FNYEAQ. Trimming shortened V by 5 bases and J by 0 bases, and 18 bases separated the two germline ends. This CDR3 region has 17 residues. The CDR3, as DNA: TGTGCCAGCAGCGGCACTAGCTGGGTTACTAGCACAGATACGCAGTATTTT. Residues: CASSGTSWVTSTDTQYF. The full variable domain, rest sourced from reference TRBV7-6 and TRBJ2-3, is GAGVSQSPRYKVTKRGQDVALRCDPISGHVSLYWYRQALGQGPEFLTYFNYEAQQDKSGLPNDRFSAERPEGSISTLTIQRTEQRDSAMYRCASSGTSWVTSTDTQYFGPGTRLTVL.

The chain combines TRBV18 with TRBJ1-4; 10 nucleotides line up with TRBD1. The germline V gene encodes CDR1 KGHSH and CDR2 LQKENI. The CDR3 contains 17 residues. V was pared by 6 bases and J by 4 bases, with 11 bases of the junction left unmatched. The CDR3 DNA is TGTGCCAGCTCTCCCGACAGGGGGCCCCGGAGTAATGAAAAACTGTTTTTT. Its protein product is CASSPDRGPRSNEKLFF.

This chain connects TRBV7-2 to TRBJ1-2; the D gene is possibly TRBD1 (6 bases). This CDR3 region has 14 residues. The germline CDR1 and CDR2 sequences are SGHTA and FQGNSA. V was pared by 5 bases and J by 7 bases, with 17 bases between. The CDR3 loop reads CASSRGAGSSGYTF. The CDR3 coding sequence is TGTGCCAGCAGCCGGGGGGCCGGGAGTTCTGGCTACACCTTC.

This sequence joins TRBV6-1 and TRBJ1-4; the D gene is possibly TRBD1 (5 bases). V lost 9 bases and J 8 bases, leaving 16 bases between the germline ends. The germline gives CDR1 MNHNS, CDR2 SASEGT. This CDR3 contains 13 residues. The CDR3 DNA sequence: TGTGCCAGTCGAAACAGCGGGGGGGAAAAACTGTTTTTT. Protein sequence: CASRNSGGEKLFF.

V and J are TRBV4-2 and TRBJ2-1, with D tentatively TRBD2 (5 bases). The CDR3 extends over 14 amino acids. Trimming left V 4 bases short and J 6 bases short, with 13 bases between. Germline V gene lookup returns CDR1 LGHNA and CDR2 YNFKEQ. CDR3 nucleotides: TGTGCCAGCAGCCCACCGGGAAAGGCCAATGAGCAGTTCTTC. Translated, it gives CASSPPGKANEQFF.

This chain connects TRBV7-8 to TRBJ2-1, with 11 nucleotides matching TRBD2. The CDR3 totals 17 residues. CDR1 is SGHVS and CDR2 is FQNEAQ in the germline V gene. The junction had 10 bases not matched to a gene; V was cut back by 5 bases and J by 4 bases. DNA for the CDR3: TGTGCCAGCAGCCCAGGACTAGCGGGCTACGGTTACAATGAGCAGTTCTTC. This codes for CASSPGLAGYGYNEQFF.

V and J are TRBV10-3 and TRBJ2-7, with 8 bases identical to TRBD1. The CDR3 has 16 residues. CDR1 is ENHRY and CDR2 is SYGVKD in the germline V gene. Trimming removed 6 bases from V and 4 bases from J; junction bases left unmatched: 14. The CDR3 nucleotides read TGTGCCATCAGCCCTCAGGGGGCACCGACTGATTACGAGCAGTACTTC. It translates to CAISPQGAPTDYEQYF.

The chain recombines TRBV19 with TRBJ2-2, with D possibly matching TRBD2 (6 bases). Trimming shortened V by 1 base and J by 4 bases, and 19 bases separated the two germline ends. Looked up from germline, CDR1 is LNHDA and CDR2 is SQIVND (reference sequence). The CDR3 totals 18 residues. The CDR3 is CASSIAFGRESITGELFF. Here the CDR3 DNA reads TGTGCCAGTAGTATAGCATTCGGACGGGAGAGCATCACCGGGGAGCTGTTTTTT. The full variable domain, with the rest looked up from reference TRBV19 and TRBJ2-2, is DGGITQSPKYLFRKEGQNVTLSCEQNLNHDAMYWYRQDPGQGLRLIYYSQIVNDFQKGDIAEGYSVSREKKESFPLTVTSAQKNPTAFYLCASSIAFGRESITGELFFGEGSRLTVL.

CDR3 amino acids: CARLEKLFF. The CDR3 region has the DNA TGTGCCAGACTAGAAAAACTGTTTTTT. This rearrangement joins TRBV19 to TRBJ1-4; D is undetermined. Deletions cut 9 bases from V and 8 bases from J, with 4 bases between. The CDR3 covers 9 residues. Germline CDR1 reads LNHDA; CDR2 reads SQIVND (reference sequence).

The rearrangement uses TRBV18 and TRBJ1-1, with 7 positions matching TRBD1. Trimming took 2 bases from V and 6 from J; bases not matched to a gene: 9. The CDR3 consists of 15 residues. CDR1 KGHSH and CDR2 LQKENI come from the germline V gene. CDR3 sequence: CASSPMTGWDSEAFF. CDR3 in DNA: TGTGCCAGCTCACCAATGACAGGGTGGGATTCTGAAGCTTTCTTT.

The chain is built from TRBV5-5 and TRBJ1-2; D is ambiguous. The ends were cut back, 2 bases at V and 2 bases at J, with 13 bases in the middle. Germline values: CDR1 SGHKS, CDR2 YYEKEE (reference sequence). CDR3 size: 15 residues. CDR3 sequence (DNA): TGTGCCAGCAGCTTATTGACGGACTTGAACTATGGCTACACCTTC. It yields the protein CASSLLTDLNYGYTF.

The rearrangement links TRBV4-3 to TRBJ1-2; D gene unclear. Germline V gene lookup returns CDR1 LGHNA and CDR2 YSLEER. V was trimmed by 3 bases and J by 0 bases, leaving 29 bases between them. CDR3 length: 21 amino acids. The CDR3 spells CASSQILVNSGKKKSNYGYTF. The DNA for the CDR3 is TGCGCCAGCAGCCAGATTTTAGTTAATTCGGGGAAAAAAAAATCTAACTATGGCTACACCTTC.

The rearrangement links TRBV28 to TRBJ2-7; TRBD2 matches 7 bases. The V segment lost 6 bases and the J segment 5 bases; nucleotides outside the gene matches: 25. The CDR3 is made up of 19 amino acids. Germline loops: CDR1 MDHEN, CDR2 SYDVKM. CDR3 nucleotide sequence: TGTGCCAGCAGGGCCCCTCCCACCCGGTTGAGCGGGAAAGCCCACGAGCAGTACTTC. Its protein product is CASRAPPTRLSGKAHEQYF.

This clone was seen just once. The chain uses TRBV4-1 and TRBJ2-3; TRBD2 aligns across 12 bases. The CDR3 has 15 residues. V gave up 5 bases and J gave up 2 bases; unmatched junction bases: 2. CDR1 is MGHRA and CDR2 is YSYEKL in the germline V gene. The CDR3: CASSTSGRTTDTQYF. Here the CDR3 DNA reads TGCGCCAGCAGCACTAGCGGGAGGACCACAGATACGCAGTATTTT.

The rearrangement links TRBV6-1 to TRBJ1-2; TRBD1 agrees at 11 bases. Germline CDR1 and CDR2: MNHNS and SASEGT. The ends lost 3 bases at V and 7 bases at J; junction bases unmatched: 4. The CDR3 contains 14 residues. The CDR3 sequence: CASSDGQGARGYTF. DNA for the CDR3: TGTGCCAGCAGTGATGGACAGGGGGCGCGTGGCTACACCTTC.

V usage is TRBV7-9 and J usage is TRBJ2-7; 10 bases map to TRBD1. CDR1 is SEHNR and CDR2 is FQNEAQ in the germline V gene (reference sequence). The CDR3 covers 16 residues. Trimming took 5 bases from V and 5 from J; bases not matched to a gene: 12. CDR3: CASSLHRQGAWDEQYF. In DNA form, the CDR3 reads TGTGCCAGCAGCCTACACCGACAGGGGGCCTGGGACGAGCAGTACTTC. The full variable domain, its missing parts supplied by reference TRBV7-9 and TRBJ2-7, is DTGVSQNPRHKITKRGQNVTFRCDPISEHNRLYWYRQTLGQGPEFLTYFQNEAQLEKSRLLSDRFSAERPKGSFSTLEIQRTEQGDSAMYLCASSLHRQGAWDEQYFGPGTRLTVT.

The chain has TRBV5-6 and TRBJ2-3; 8 bases align to TRBD2. CDR1 and CDR2 from the germline V gene are SGHDT and YYEEEE. V dropped 4 bases and J dropped 5; count of bases not matched to a gene: 12. The CDR3 has 16 residues. CDR3 in amino acids: CASSHNRGSGRDTQYF. CDR3 DNA sequence: TGTGCCAGCAGCCACAACCGAGGAAGCGGGAGAGATACGCAGTATTTT.

The chain employs TRBV7-2 and TRBJ2-7; 11 bases fit TRBD2. Germline-derived CDR1 and CDR2 are SGHTA and FQGNSA. J lost 4 bases, V lost 5 bases, and 7 bases had no gene match. This CDR3 has 15 amino acids. The CDR3 protein is CASSQLLAGGYEQYF. The CDR3 DNA reads as TGTGCCAGCAGCCAACTCCTAGCGGGGGGTTACGAGCAGTACTTC.

The rearrangement joins TRBV7-3 to TRBJ2-5; the D gene is possibly TRBD2 (6 bases). Germline V gene lookup returns CDR1 SGHTA and CDR2 FQGTGA. Deletions cut 3 bases from V and 2 bases from J, with 13 bases between. The CDR3 is 15 amino acids. The CDR3 region has the DNA TGTGCCAGCAGCTTCTCCGGGAGTACACAAGAGACCCAGTACTTC. This translates into CASSFSGSTQETQYF.

This chain links TRBV4-1 with TRBJ1-6; TRBD1 matches at 10 bases. Germline V gives CDR1 MGHRA, CDR2 YSYEKL. V lost 1 base and J lost 7; bases outside the gene matches: 16. The CDR3 covers 20 residues. In DNA, the CDR3 is TGCGCCAGCAGCCAAGCTCCCGGGACAGGGGCCTATACGGGAAATTCACCCCTCCACTTT. It encodes CASSQAPGTGAYTGNSPLHF.

This sequence joins TRBV7-2 and TRBJ1-5; 8 bases line up with TRBD1. CDR1 and CDR2 from the germline V gene are SGHTA and FQGNSA. The CDR3 is 19 residues long. Germline trimming cut 2 bases from V and 2 bases from J; bases unmatched to any gene: 14. As DNA, the CDR3 is TGTGCCAGCAGCTTACCGGATCCGGACAGGGTTGAGGGCAATCAGCCCCAGCATTTT. Amino acids: CASSLPDPDRVEGNQPQHF.

The chain carries TRBV19 and TRBJ1-1, with 7 bases lining up with TRBD1. This CDR3 is 13 amino acids long. CDR1 and CDR2 from the germline V gene are LNHDA and SQIVND (reference sequence). The trim removed 4 bases at V and 3 bases at J, leaving 2 bases unmatched. The CDR3 sequence: CASSTQGDTEAFF. The CDR3 DNA follows: TGTGCCAGTAGTACTCAGGGGGACACTGAAGCTTTCTTT.

The chain recombines TRBV28 with TRBJ2-3; 8 positions match TRBD1. Germline CDR1 MDHEN, CDR2 SYDVKM. This CDR3 spans 18 amino acids. Trimming removed 5 bases from V and 2 bases from J; junction bases left unmatched: 15. The CDR3 region is CASSLFPYSGQDTDTQYF. The CDR3 DNA sequence: TGTGCCAGCAGTCTTTTTCCATACTCGGGACAGGACACAGATACGCAGTATTTT.

This clone appeared a single time. The chain has TRBV29-1 and TRBJ2-7; D perhaps matches TRBD1 (5 bases). Germline V lookup: CDR1 SQVTM, CDR2 ANQGSEA. The ends were cut back, 1 base at V and 5 bases at J, with 9 bases in the middle. This CDR3 has 12 amino acids. CDR3 sequence: CSVEVHRNEQYF. The CDR3 nucleotides are TGCAGCGTTGAAGTACACAGGAACGAGCAGTACTTC.

A remark on this clone: Germline is not matched at one junction end, which may reflect a read error. The rearrangement joins TRBV7-9 to TRBJ2-7, with a weak D call TRBD1 (5 bases). The germline CDR1 and CDR2 sequences are SEHNR and FQNEAQ (reference sequence). This CDR3 has 14 amino acids. The CDR3 protein is CSSSSYRSSYEQYF. CDR3 in DNA: TGTTCCAGCAGCTCATACAGGTCCTCCTACGAGCAGTACTTC. The variable domain in full, completed from reference TRBV7-9 and TRBJ2-7, reads DTGVSQNPRHKITKRGQNVTFRCDPISEHNRLYWYRQTLGQGPEFLTYFQNEAQLEKSRLLSDRFSAERPKGSFSTLEIQRTEQGDSAMYLCSSSSYRSSYEQYFGPGTRLTVT.

The chain employs TRBV10-3 and TRBJ2-7, with TRBD2 identical over 14 bases. Germline values: CDR1 ENHRY, CDR2 SYGVKD. The CDR3 loop spans 18 amino acids. V lost 0 bases and J lost 5; bases outside the gene matches: 9. This CDR3 is CAISESELTSGRANEQYF. CDR3 in DNA: TGTGCCATCAGTGAGTCTGAATTGACTAGCGGGAGGGCCAACGAGCAGTACTTC.

This chain connects TRBV5-5 to TRBJ1-3, with D possibly being TRBD1 (5 bases). The germline V gene has CDR1 SGHKS and CDR2 YYEKEE (reference sequence). This CDR3 is 17 amino acids long. V lost 0 bases and J 0 bases, leaving 13 bases between the germline ends. The CDR3 reads CASSLVIQASSGNTIYF. The DNA of the CDR3 is TGTGCCAGCAGCTTGGTCATACAGGCTTCCTCTGGAAACACCATATATTTT.

As for this clone: The same CDR3 can be traced to other DNA sequences in this sample. The chain is built from TRBV29-1 and TRBJ1-1, with 7 positions matching TRBD1. V shed 5 bases, J shed 2 bases, and the junction held 5 bases outside the gene matches. The CDR3 spans 13 residues. Germline V CDR1 and CDR2: SQVTM, ANQGSEA. CDR3 sequence (DNA): TGCAGCGTTCGGGGACAGTTAAACACTGAAGCTTTCTTT. Translation gives CSVRGQLNTEAFF.

The rearrangement joins TRBV5-6 to TRBJ2-1; 7 bases line up with TRBD1. The CDR3 totals 14 residues. The germline gives CDR1 SGHDT, CDR2 YYEEEE. Germline trimming cut 2 bases from V and 15 bases from J; bases unmatched to any gene: 14. CDR3 loop: CASSFNDRVPSAFF. The CDR3 DNA reads as TGTGCCAGCAGCTTTAATGACAGGGTTCCCTCGGCGTTCTTC.